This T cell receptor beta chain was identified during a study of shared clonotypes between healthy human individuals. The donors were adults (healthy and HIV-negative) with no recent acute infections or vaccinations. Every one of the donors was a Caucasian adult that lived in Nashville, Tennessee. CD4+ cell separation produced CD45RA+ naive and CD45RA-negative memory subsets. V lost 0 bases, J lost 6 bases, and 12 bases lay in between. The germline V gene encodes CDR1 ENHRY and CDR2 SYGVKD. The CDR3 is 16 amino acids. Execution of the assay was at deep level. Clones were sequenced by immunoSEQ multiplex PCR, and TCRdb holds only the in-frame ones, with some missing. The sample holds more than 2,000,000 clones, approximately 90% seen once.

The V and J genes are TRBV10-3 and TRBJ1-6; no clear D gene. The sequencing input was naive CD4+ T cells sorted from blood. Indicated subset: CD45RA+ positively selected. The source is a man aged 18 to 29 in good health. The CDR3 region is CAISESQDLPNSPLHF. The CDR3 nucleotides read TGTGCCATCAGTGAGTCTCAGGACCTGCCTAATTCACCCCTCCACTTT.